This T cell receptor (beta chain) is from a study of PD-1 blockade in classical Hodgkin lymphoma. Time point given: cycle 4 day 1 (C4D1), after around six weeks of nivolumab. There was relapse after autologous stem cell transplantation in every patient, and there was variation in brentuximab vedotin exposure. CD4+ T cells were purified from thawed PBMCs by magnetic negative selection. Best response was recorded as complete response, partial response or progressive disease. Study conclusions and caveats: Newly diagnosed patients had baseline TCR diversity that was reportedly lower than that of healthy donors.

For this clone: What it binds is not known.

Per the germline V gene, CDR1 is MNHEY and CDR2 is SVGAGI. This CDR3 is built from 15 residues. V lost 3 bases and J lost 3, with 9 bases in between. Profiled with immunoSEQ multiplex PCR; TCRdb holds only in-frame clones, not every one. The sample lists approximately 20,000 clones; roughly 85% were seen once. Material: CD4+ T cells from blood, obtained before the fourth cycle of nivolumab. The chain carries TRBV6-5 and TRBJ2-6, with D unclear. The TCR comes from a human donor with classical Hodgkin lymphoma. As DNA, the CDR3 is TGTGCCAGCAGTTATGAGGTCTATGGGGCCAACGTCCTGACTTTC. This codes for CASSYEVYGANVLTF.